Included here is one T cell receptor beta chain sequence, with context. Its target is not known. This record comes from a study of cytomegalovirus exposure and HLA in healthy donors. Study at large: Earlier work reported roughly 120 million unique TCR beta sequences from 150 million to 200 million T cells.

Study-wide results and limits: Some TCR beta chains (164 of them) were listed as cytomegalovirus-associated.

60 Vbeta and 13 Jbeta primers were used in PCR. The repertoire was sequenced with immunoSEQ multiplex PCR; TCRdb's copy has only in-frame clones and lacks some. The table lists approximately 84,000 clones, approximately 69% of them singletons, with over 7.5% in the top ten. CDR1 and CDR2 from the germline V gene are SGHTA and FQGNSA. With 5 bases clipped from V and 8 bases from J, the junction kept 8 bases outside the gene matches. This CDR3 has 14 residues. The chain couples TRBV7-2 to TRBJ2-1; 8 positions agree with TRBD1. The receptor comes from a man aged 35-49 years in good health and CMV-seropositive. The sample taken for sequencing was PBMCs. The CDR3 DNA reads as TGTGCCAGCAGCGCAAACAGGGGGGCCGATGAGCAGTTCTTC. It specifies CASSANRGADEQFF.